A selection of T cell receptor beta chains follows, all from one sample in a study of graft-versus-host responses after intestinal transplantation. The repertoire was sequenced with immunoSEQ multiplex PCR; TCRdb's copy has only in-frame clones and lacks some. Altogether more than 65,000 clones are present, approximately 84% being singletons, with the ten largest covering 0.35% to 0.45%. The antigens of these receptors remain unknown. The material sequenced was unstimulated CD4+ T cells sorted from spleen or lymph node cells, taken before transplant. The receptor source for this set is a human donor who was the organ donor for an intestinal transplant. Each CDR3 is given without its conserved first and last residue.

v_call	j_call	cdr3_aa
TRBV9	TRBJ1-1	ASSEGPLAEAF
TRBV7-9	TRBJ1-6	ASSPRVSSYNSPLH
TRBV2	TRBJ2-2	ASSVGLAGGAGELF
TRBV7-2	TRBJ1-6	ASSVTGTANSPLH
TRBV9	TRBJ1-2	ASSADIRGMSDYGYT
TRBV7-2	TRBJ2-2	ASKLRGGANTGELF
TRBV10-3	TRBJ1-5	AAQGSNQPQH
TRBV9	TRBJ2-1	ASSATSGGVNEQF
TRBV28	TRBJ2-1	ASSLAGGYNEQF
TRBV6-1	TRBJ1-6	ASSVSEGVRSPLH
TRBV7-8	TRBJ1-5	ASSLRQGSQPQH
TRBV7-2	TRBJ2-1	ASSPEIIGSSYNEQF
TRBV7-7	TRBJ2-1	ASSFGQGNNEQF
TRBV4-2	TRBJ2-2	ASSQTSGGAYTGELF
TRBV19	TRBJ2-3	ASSRTSSDTQY
TRBV6-5	TRBJ2-1	ASRRGYNEQF
TRBV6-5	TRBJ2-5	ASHGAGGRSETQY
TRBV19	TRBJ1-5	ASSIGRDQPQH
TRBV7-2	TRBJ2-5	ASSLFGGETQY
TRBV19	TRBJ2-1	ASSMKRGGAYNEQF
TRBV5-1	TRBJ1-1	ASSLVPGLNTEAF
TRBV20-1	TRBJ2-5	SAKQAETQY
TRBV6-5	TRBJ2-5	ASSFGAPETQY
TRBV7-9	TRBJ1-1	ASSTGTQNTEAF
TRBV5-1	TRBJ1-1	ASSSEANTEAF
TRBV9	TRBJ1-1	ASSGGRGTEAF
TRBV19	TRBJ1-1	ASSMTRGTEAF
TRBV5-1	TRBJ2-2	ASSTGQGHGELF
TRBV23-1	TRBJ1-3	ASSQFRGYSGNTIY
TRBV28	TRBJ1-6	AAGGQTVSPLH
TRBV4-1	TRBJ2-1	ASSHRTGIGEQF
TRBV15	TRBJ1-6	ATNRGNSPLH
TRBV5-1	TRBJ1-6	ASGPGGSSSPLH
TRBV27	TRBJ1-4	ASSLTGPQGANEKLF
TRBV18	TRBJ1-2	ASSPGPPQGHYGYT
TRBV7-2	TRBJ2-3	ASSPGGALTDTQY
TRBV5-1	TRBJ1-5	ASSFGGDSNQPQH
TRBV28	TRBJ1-2	ASSLYKGYT
TRBV2	TRBJ1-1	ASSTTGKGTEAF
TRBV29-1	TRBJ2-1	STGTGMNEQF
TRBV6-5	TRBJ1-5	ASSYRSGAGQPQH
TRBV7-9	TRBJ1-1	ASSAYTENTEAF
TRBV28	TRBJ1-1	ASSLGQGRTEAF
TRBV27	TRBJ2-5	ASSLRATGGFQETQY
TRBV5-6	TRBJ1-1	ASSLAAGVTEAF
TRBV2	TRBJ1-5	ASSAGRGISNQPQH
TRBV28	TRBJ2-2	ASSKSGGARGELF
TRBV28	TRBJ1-6	ASSRGLNSPLH
TRBV6-5	TRBJ2-3	ASSYGGAGTDTQY
TRBV6-1	TRBJ1-1	AIRRGQGQTEAF
TRBV5-1	TRBJ1-4	ASSLDGQGVNEKLF
TRBV30	TRBJ1-2	AWSVQGDYGYT
TRBV6-5	TRBJ2-1	ASSKDREKGNEQF
TRBV28	TRBJ1-2	ASSLSLDSYGYT
TRBV5-6	TRBJ2-3	ASSRSGGGTDTQY
TRBV28	TRBJ2-5	ASSTSRGLKETQY
TRBV2	TRBJ2-1	ASSTQGSSYNEQF
TRBV6-4	TRBJ2-5	ASSVAGGNLETQY
TRBV7-2	TRBJ2-3	ASSLIGGAGPDTQY
TRBV29-1	TRBJ1-5	SVEQGSNQPQH